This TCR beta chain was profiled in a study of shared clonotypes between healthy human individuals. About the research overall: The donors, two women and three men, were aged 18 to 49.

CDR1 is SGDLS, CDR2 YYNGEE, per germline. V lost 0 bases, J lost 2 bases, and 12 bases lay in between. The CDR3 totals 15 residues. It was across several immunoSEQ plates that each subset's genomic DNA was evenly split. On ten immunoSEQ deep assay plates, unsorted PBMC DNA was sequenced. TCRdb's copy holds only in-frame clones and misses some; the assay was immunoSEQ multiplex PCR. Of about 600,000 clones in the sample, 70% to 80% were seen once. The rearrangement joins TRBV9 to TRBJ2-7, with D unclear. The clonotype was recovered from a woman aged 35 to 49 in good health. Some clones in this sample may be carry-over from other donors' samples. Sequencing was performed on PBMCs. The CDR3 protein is CASSVAPDETYEQYF. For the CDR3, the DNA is TGTGCCAGCAGCGTAGCTCCGGACGAGACCTACGAGCAGTACTTC. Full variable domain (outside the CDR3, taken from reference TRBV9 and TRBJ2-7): DSGVTQTPKHLITATGQRVTLRCSPRSGDLSVYWYQQSLDQGLQFLIQYYNGEERAKGNILERFSAQQFPDLHSELNLSSLELGDSALYFCASSVAPDETYEQYFGPGTRLTVT.